This TCR beta chain stems from a study of response to subunit inactivated influenza vaccine. MiXCR, applied by TCRdb to the RT-PCR reads, yields one record per CDR3 protein. The sample shows approximately 500,000 distinct CDR3 sequences, 10% to 15% of them seen only once. Study observations and caveats: That few new T cells are recruited by each seasonal influenza vaccination was the authors' suggestion.

Comments on this clonotype: Its target is not known.

Sample: PBMCs from blood, taken 40 to 50 days after vaccination. The receptor was isolated from a man aged 50 or older who received an inactivated influenza vaccine.

As DNA, the CDR3 is TGTGCCAGCAGTTTAGGAGCCTATAATTCACCCCTCCACTTT. Its protein is CASSLGAYNSPLHF. V gene TRBV27 combines with J gene TRBJ1-6; D gene ambiguous. CDR3 length: 14 residues. Trimming stripped 2 bases from V and 2 bases from J, with 4 bases between. Germline CDR1 reads MNHEY; CDR2 reads SMNVEV (reference sequence).